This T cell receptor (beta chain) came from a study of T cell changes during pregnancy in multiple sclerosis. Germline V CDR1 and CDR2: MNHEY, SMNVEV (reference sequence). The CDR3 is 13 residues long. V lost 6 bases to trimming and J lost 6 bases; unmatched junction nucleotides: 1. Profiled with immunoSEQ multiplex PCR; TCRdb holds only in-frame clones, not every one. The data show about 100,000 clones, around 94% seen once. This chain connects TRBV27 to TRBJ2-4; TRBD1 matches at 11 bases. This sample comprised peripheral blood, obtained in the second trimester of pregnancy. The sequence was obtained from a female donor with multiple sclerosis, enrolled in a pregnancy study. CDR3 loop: CASRGQGGNIQYF. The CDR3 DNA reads TGTGCCAGCAGGGGACAGGGGGGAAACATTCAGTACTTC.